The source of this T cell receptor (beta chain) is a study of cytomegalovirus exposure and HLA in healthy donors. Findings of the study overall: When a later analysis was performed, an Asian-associated ancestry cluster reportedly had fewer N-insertions than the approximately 680-donor mean. Earlier analysis found most TCR beta V segments productive about 87% or about 30% of the time.

Amplification used 60 Vbeta primers and 13 Jbeta primers. Clones were sequenced by immunoSEQ multiplex PCR, and TCRdb holds only the in-frame ones, with some missing. Among about 140,000 clones, 65% to 80% were seen once, and the ten largest hold under 1.5%. The CDR3 contains 14 residues. The V gene's germline CDR1 is MNHEY and CDR2 SMNVEV (reference sequence). V shed 2 bases and J shed 5 bases, with 10 bases lying between them. Donors counted as nominally healthy when sampled, yet unrecorded immune exposures were likely. About this clone: No antigen is known for it.

The chain recombines TRBV27 with TRBJ2-1; D is uncertain. The sample consisted of PBMCs. The sequence was obtained from a male donor in good health and CMV-seropositive. The CDR3 nucleotides read TGTGCCAGCAGTTTAAGTAGAGTGAACAATGAGCAGTTCTTC. Protein sequence: CASSLSRVNNEQFF.